These 8 T cell receptor beta chains were sequenced from one sample in a study of technical replicates of blood from a handful of donors. Sequencing was performed with immunoSEQ multiplex PCR; in TCRdb, only in-frame clones are kept and a portion is missing. The sample gives approximately 50,000 clones, roughly 92% of which show up once; 0.2% to 0.25% is in the top ten. Sequencing input: T cells isolated from PBMCs. The receptors originated from a human donor in good health.

The chain uses TRBV28 and TRBJ2-3; 7 bases map to TRBD2. From germline, CDR1 is MDHEN and CDR2 SYDVKM. The junction had 0 bases not matched to a gene; V was cut back by 6 bases and J by 0 bases. The CDR3 length is 13 residues. CDR3 sequence: CASSGGSTDTQYF. Here the CDR3 DNA reads TGTGCCAGCAGCGGGGGGAGCACAGATACGCAGTATTTT. The full variable domain, its missing parts supplied by reference TRBV28 and TRBJ2-3, is DVKVTQSSRYLVKRTGEKVFLECVQDMDHENMFWYRQDPGLGLRLIYFSYDVKMKEKGDIPEGYSVSREKKERFSLILESASTNQTSMYLCASSGGSTDTQYFGPGTRLTVL.

The V call is TRBV5-4, the J call TRBJ2-5, with 10 positions matching TRBD2. This CDR3 spans 16 amino acids. The V segment lost 4 bases and the J segment 4 bases; nucleotides outside the gene matches: 10. Germline CDR1 reads SGHNT; CDR2 reads YYREEE (reference sequence). CDR3 in DNA: TGTGCCAGCAGCAAGCCTAGCGGGAGAAGTTTAGAGACCCAGTACTTC. Amino acids: CASSKPSGRSLETQYF.

The chain uses TRBV6-5 and TRBJ1-1; 10 nucleotides line up with TRBD1. The CDR3 has 15 residues. Germline loops: CDR1 MNHEY, CDR2 SVGAGI. Trimming took 6 bases from V and 5 from J; bases not matched to a gene: 9. Here the CDR3 DNA reads TGTGCCAGCAGCCAATCCGGACAGGGGGGTACTGAAGCTTTCTTT. Protein product: CASSQSGQGGTEAFF.

The chain couples TRBV28 to TRBJ2-3; TRBD2 might be the D (6 bases). The CDR3 is 13 amino acids. Trimming removed 7 bases at V and 4 bases at J, with 12 bases between. Germline-derived CDR1 and CDR2 are MDHEN and SYDVKM. In nucleotides, the CDR3 is TGTGCCAGCATCCGGGGAGGCGCAGATACGCAGTATTTT. Amino acid sequence: CASIRGGADTQYF.

V usage is TRBV5-1 and J usage is TRBJ2-7; weak D call: TRBD1 (6 bases). V dropped 3 bases and J dropped 0 bases, with 13 bases sitting between them. The CDR3 runs 15 residues. CDR1 and CDR2 (germline): SGHRS, YFSETQ. CDR3 residues: CASSWDTSGSYEQYF. Written as DNA, the CDR3 is TGCGCCAGCAGCTGGGACACGTCAGGCTCCTACGAGCAGTACTTC.

The genes are TRBV5-1 and TRBJ1-2, with D perhaps TRBD1 (5 bases). Deletions cut 2 bases from V and 5 bases from J, with 25 bases between. The germline CDR1 and CDR2 sequences are SGHRS and YFSETQ. The CDR3 is 18 amino acids. CDR3: CASSFTGTPDGFHYGYTF. CDR3 sequence (DNA): TGCGCCAGCAGCTTCACCGGGACTCCCGACGGTTTCCATTATGGCTACACCTTC.

This chain links TRBV12-5 with TRBJ2-7; 10 bases map to TRBD2. The J segment lost 2 bases and the V segment lost 5 bases, leaving 3 bases of the junction unmatched. This CDR3 region has 14 residues. In germline, CDR1 is LGHNT, CDR2 FRNRAP. The CDR3 loop is CASGRTSGPYEQYF. The CDR3 DNA reads as TGTGCTAGTGGTCGGACTAGCGGCCCCTACGAGCAGTACTTC.

This chain uses TRBV13 with TRBJ1-2; 12 bases are a match to TRBD1. Looked up from germline, CDR1 is PRHDT and CDR2 is FYEKMQ (reference sequence). V shed 5 bases and J 5 bases; nucleotides not matched to a gene: 6. The CDR3 covers 15 residues. CDR3 protein: CASSNGTGGRYGYTF. In DNA, the CDR3 is TGTGCCAGCAGCAACGGGACAGGGGGCCGGTATGGCTACACCTTC.